This TCR beta chain was recorded in a study of cytomegalovirus exposure and HLA in healthy donors. Overall study findings and caveats: Cytomegalovirus-associated status was assigned to some 180 TCR beta chains. The productive fraction for most TCR beta V segments was about 90% or about 30% in an earlier analysis. When a later analysis compared HLA-associated TCR beta chains with equally common others, the HLA-associated chains turned out to be more clonally expanded and to have lower generation probabilities.

The ends lost 7 bases at V and 6 bases at J; junction bases unmatched: 14. The CDR3 extends over 14 amino acids. Germline CDR1 SQVTM, CDR2 ANQGSEA. Primers for the PCR totalled 60 Vbeta and 13 Jbeta. Repertoires were generated with immunoSEQ multiplex PCR, while TCRdb's copy carries only in-frame clones and drops some. The sample shows fewer than 350,000 clones, 70% to 90% of them seen only once. About this clone: The target antigen is unknown.

Sequenced: PBMCs. The source of this sequence is a woman between 18 and 29 years old in good health and CMV-seronegative. The gene calls are TRBV29-1 and TRBJ1-2; TRBD1 aligns across 7 bases. The CDR3 protein is CSAEGQLGSDGYTF. CDR3 in DNA: TGCAGCGCTGAGGGACAGTTAGGCTCGGATGGCTACACCTTC.